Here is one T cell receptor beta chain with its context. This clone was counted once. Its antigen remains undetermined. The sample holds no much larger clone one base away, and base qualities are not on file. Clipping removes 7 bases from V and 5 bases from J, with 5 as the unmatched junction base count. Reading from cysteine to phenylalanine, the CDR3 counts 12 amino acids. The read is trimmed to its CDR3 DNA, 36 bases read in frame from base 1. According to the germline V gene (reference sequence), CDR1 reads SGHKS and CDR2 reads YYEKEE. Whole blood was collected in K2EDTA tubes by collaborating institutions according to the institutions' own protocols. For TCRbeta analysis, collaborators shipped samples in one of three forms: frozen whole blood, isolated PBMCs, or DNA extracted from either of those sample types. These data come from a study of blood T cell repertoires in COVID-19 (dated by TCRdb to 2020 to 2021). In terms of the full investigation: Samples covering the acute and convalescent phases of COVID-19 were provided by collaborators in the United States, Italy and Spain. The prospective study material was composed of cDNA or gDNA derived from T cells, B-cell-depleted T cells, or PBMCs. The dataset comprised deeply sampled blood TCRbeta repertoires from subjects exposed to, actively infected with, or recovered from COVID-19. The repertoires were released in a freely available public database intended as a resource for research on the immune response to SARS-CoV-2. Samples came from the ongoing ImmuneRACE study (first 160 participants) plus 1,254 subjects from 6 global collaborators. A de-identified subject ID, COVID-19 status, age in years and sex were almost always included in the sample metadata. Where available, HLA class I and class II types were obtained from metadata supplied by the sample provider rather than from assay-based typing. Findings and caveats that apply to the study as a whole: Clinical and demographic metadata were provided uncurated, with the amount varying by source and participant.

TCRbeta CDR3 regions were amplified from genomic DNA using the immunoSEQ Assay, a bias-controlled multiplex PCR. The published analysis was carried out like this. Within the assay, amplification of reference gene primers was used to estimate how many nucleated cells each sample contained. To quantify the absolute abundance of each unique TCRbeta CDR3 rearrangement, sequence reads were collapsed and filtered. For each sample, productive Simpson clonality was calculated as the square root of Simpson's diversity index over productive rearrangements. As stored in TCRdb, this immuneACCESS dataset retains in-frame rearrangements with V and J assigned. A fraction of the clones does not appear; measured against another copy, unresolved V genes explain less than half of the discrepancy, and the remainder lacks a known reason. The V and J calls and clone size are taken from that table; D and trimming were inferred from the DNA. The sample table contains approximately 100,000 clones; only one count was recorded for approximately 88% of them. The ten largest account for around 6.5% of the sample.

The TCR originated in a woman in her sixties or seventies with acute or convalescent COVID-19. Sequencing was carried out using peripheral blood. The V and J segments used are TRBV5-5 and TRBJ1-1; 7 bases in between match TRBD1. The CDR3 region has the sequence CASGRTGTEAFF. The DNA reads TGTGCCAGCGGCAGGACAGGAACTGAAGCTTTCTTT.